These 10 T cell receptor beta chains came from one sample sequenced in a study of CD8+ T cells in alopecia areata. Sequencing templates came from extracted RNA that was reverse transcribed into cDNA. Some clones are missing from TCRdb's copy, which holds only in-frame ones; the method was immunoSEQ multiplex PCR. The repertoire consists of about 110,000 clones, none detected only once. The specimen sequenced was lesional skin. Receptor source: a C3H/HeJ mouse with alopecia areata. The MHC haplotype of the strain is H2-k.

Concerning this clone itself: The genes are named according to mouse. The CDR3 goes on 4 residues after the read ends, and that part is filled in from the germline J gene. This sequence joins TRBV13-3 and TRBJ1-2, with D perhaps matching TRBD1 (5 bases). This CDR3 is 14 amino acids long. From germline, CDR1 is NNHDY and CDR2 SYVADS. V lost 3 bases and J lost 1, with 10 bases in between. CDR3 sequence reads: CASSGGTVNSDYTF. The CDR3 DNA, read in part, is TGTGCCAGCAGTGGAGGGACTGTAAACTCC.

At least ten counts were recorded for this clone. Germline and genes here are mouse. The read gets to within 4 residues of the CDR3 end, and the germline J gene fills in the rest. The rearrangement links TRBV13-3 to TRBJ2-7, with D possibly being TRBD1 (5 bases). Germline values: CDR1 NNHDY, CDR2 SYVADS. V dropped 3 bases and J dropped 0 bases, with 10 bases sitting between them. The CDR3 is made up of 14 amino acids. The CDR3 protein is CASSAPGSSYEQYF. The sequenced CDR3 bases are TGTGCCAGCAGTGCCCCAGGGAGCTCCTAT.

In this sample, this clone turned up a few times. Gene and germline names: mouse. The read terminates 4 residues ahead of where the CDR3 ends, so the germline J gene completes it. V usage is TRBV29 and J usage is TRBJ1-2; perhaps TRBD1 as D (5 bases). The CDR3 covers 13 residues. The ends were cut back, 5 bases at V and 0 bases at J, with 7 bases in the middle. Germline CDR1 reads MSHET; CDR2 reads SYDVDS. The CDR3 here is CASSLQANSDYTF. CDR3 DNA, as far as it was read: TGTGCTAGCAGTCTACAGGCAAACTCC.

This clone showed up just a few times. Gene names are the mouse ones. The CDR3 bases that were read are TGTGCCAGCAGTGATGTAACTGGACAAGAC. This encodes CASSDVTGQD. The whole CDR3 protein is CASSDVTGQDTQYF. This chain links TRBV13-3 with TRBJ2-5, with D perhaps matching TRBD2 (5 bases). The CDR3 is cut off 4 residues early in the read; its end comes from the germline J gene. V was clipped by 0 bases and J by 3 bases, with 8 bases between them. Germline-derived CDR1 and CDR2 are NNHDY and SYVADS. CDR3 size: 14 residues.

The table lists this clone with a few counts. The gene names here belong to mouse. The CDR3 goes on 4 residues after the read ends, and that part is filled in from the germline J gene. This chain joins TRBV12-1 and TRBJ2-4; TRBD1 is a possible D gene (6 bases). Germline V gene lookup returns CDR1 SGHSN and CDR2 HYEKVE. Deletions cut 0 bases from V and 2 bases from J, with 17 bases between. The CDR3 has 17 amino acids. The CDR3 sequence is CASSLEAGARNQNTLYF. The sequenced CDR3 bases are TGTGCCAGCTCTCTCGAGGCAGGGGCGCGGAATCAAAAC.

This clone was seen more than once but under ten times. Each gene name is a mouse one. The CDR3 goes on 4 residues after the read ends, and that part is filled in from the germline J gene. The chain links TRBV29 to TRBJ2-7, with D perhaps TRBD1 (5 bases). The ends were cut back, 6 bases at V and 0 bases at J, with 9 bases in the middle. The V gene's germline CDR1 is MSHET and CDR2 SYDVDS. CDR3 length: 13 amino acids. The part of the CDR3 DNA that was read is TGTGCTAGCAGCCCTGACAGCTCCTAT. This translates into CASSPDSSY. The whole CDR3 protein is CASSPDSSYEQYF. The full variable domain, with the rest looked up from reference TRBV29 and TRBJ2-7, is DMKVTQMPRYLIKRMGENVLLECGQDMSHETMYWYRQDPGLGLQLIYISYDVDSNSEGDIPKGYRVSRKKREHFSLILDSAKTNQTSVYFCASSPDSSYEQYFGPGTRLTVL.

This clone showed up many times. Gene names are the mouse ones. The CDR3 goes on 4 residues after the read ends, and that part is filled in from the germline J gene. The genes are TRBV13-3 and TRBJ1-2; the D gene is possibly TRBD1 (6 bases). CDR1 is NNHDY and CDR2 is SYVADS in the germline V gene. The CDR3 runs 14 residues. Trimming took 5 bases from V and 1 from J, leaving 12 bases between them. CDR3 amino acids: CASRQGRGNSDYTF. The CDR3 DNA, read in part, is TGTGCCAGCAGACAGGGACGGGGAAACTCC.

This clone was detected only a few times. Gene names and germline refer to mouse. The part of the CDR3 DNA that was read is TGTGCCTGGCCCCGGGACAGTAACTATGCT. This gives the protein CAWPRDSNYA. The entire CDR3 is CAWPRDSNYAEQFF. The V gene is TRBV31, the J gene TRBJ2-1; 7 bases fit TRBD1. The read comes to an end 4 residues before the CDR3 does, leaving the germline J gene to fill in the end. The CDR3 consists of 14 residues. Germline V gene lookup returns CDR1 GKSSPN and CDR2 SITVG. The V and J ends lost 5 bases and 0 bases, in that order; junction bases with no gene match: 4.

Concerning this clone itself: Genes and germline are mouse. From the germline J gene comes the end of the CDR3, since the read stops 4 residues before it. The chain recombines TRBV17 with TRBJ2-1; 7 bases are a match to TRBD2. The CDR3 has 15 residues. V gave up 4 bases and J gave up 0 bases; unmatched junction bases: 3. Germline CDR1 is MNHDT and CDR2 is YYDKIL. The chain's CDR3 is CASSILGNNYAEQFF. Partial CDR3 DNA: TGTGCTAGCAGTATACTGGGGAATAACTATGCT.

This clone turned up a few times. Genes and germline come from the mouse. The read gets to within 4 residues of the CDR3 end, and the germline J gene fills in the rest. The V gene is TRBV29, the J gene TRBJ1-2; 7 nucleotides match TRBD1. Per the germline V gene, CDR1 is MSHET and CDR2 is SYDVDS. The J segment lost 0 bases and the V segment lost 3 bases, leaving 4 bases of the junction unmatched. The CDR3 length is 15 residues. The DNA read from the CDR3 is TGTGCTAGCAGTTTCTTGGGGACAGCAAACTCC. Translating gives CASSFLGTANS. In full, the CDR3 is CASSFLGTANSDYTF.